Listed below are T cell receptor beta chains from one sample, sequenced in a study of T cell responses to AZD1222 COVID-19 vaccine. The repertoire was sequenced with immunoSEQ multiplex PCR; TCRdb's copy has only in-frame clones and lacks some. The sample contains about 150,000 clones, roughly 88% of which appear only once. This specimen was peripheral blood, taken 28 days after the second dose of the MenACWY control vaccine. These receptors all stem from an adult who received the MenACWY meningococcal vaccine as a control. Both conserved end residues are part of each CDR3. D genes are given only for firm matches. Clone size is stated in some rows and not others, as once, few, many or a class when expanded.

clone size	D gene	V gene	CDR3 length	J gene	CDR3 DNA	CDR3 protein
.	.	TRBV6-5	15	TRBJ2-3	TGTGCCAGCTTATCAGGGGGGTATAGCACAGATACGCAGTATTTT	CASLSGGYSTDTQYF
.	.	TRBV1	19	TRBJ2-2	TGCACCAGCAGCCAACCGGGACTAGCGGGGGGGCCGAACACCGGGGAGCTGTTTTTT	CTSSQPGLAGGPNTGELFF
few	.	TRBV2	12	TRBJ2-3	TGTGCCAGCAGTGCCCGAGGGGATACGCAGTATTTT	CASSARGDTQYF
.	.	TRBV18	12	TRBJ1-1	TGTGCCAGCTCACCCAACAGGGACGAAGCTTTCTTT	CASSPNRDEAFF
.	.	TRBV28	12	TRBJ1-2	TGTGCCACCAGTGACGGGCTGGCTGGCTACACCTTC	CATSDGLAGYTF
few	.	TRBV6-1	16	TRBJ1-1	TGTGCCAGCAGTGAATACGGGACGCGACTGAACACTGAAGCTTTCTTT	CASSEYGTRLNTEAFF
.	.	TRBV15	14	TRBJ1-5	TGTGCCACCAGCAACGGGCGAGGGAATCAGCCCCAGCATTTT	CATSNGRGNQPQHF
.	.	TRBV29-1	14	TRBJ2-7	TGCAGCGTTGAGTTGCCTTCTAGCTCCTACGAGCAGTACTTC	CSVELPSSSYEQYF
.	TRBD1	TRBV6-2/TRBV6-3	14	TRBJ1-5	TGTGCCAGCAGTTCCCAGGGGGCAGGGCAGCCCCAGCATTTT	CASSSQGAGQPQHF
few	.	TRBV10-3	14	TRBJ1-2	TGTGCCATCAGTGAGACAGGAAGAAACTATGGCTACACCTTC	CAISETGRNYGYTF
.	.	TRBV24-1	15	TRBJ1-2	TGTGCCACCAGTGATGGCGGGCGGAAGTCCTATGGCTACACCTTC	CATSDGGRKSYGYTF
.	TRBD2	TRBV2	16	TRBJ2-3	TGTGCCAGCAGGGAACTAGCGGGGGGTAGCACAGATACGCAGTATTTT	CASRELAGGSTDTQYF
.	.	TRBV2	12	TRBJ1-1	TGTGCCAGCAGTGTGACAGTCACTGAAGCTTTCTTT	CASSVTVTEAFF
.	.	TRBV5-6	13	TRBJ1-2	TGTGCCAGCAGCTACCGGGACGGAGGGAGCTACACCTTC	CASSYRDGGSYTF
.	TRBD1	TRBV27	17	TRBJ2-3	TGTGCCAGCAGTTCACGACAGACAGGGGGCGACGGAGATACGCAGTATTTT	CASSSRQTGGDGDTQYF
.	.	TRBV5-1	15	TRBJ2-7	TGCGCCAGCAGCTTGGGTCAGGGGGGATCCTACGAGCAGTACTTC	CASSLGQGGSYEQYF
once	TRBD1	TRBV6-2/TRBV6-3	17	TRBJ1-5	TGTGCCAGCAGTAGACCAAAATTCGGGACAGTGCTTCCATCCCAGCATTTT	CASSRPKFGTVLPSQHF
.	.	TRBV6-6	15	TRBJ1-5	TGTGCCAGCAGTGGAGGAGGGATAGGCAATCAGCCCCAGCATTTT	CASSGGGIGNQPQHF
.	TRBD1	TRBV11-2	15	TRBJ2-7	TGTGCCAGCAGCTCTCAAACAGGGGCTTCCTACGAGCAGTACTTC	CASSSQTGASYEQYF
.	.	TRBV12-3/TRBV12-4	13	TRBJ1-1	TGTGCCAGCAGTTTCATGGGGGGCACTGAAGCTTTCTTT	CASSFMGGTEAFF
.	TRBD1	TRBV20-1	11	TRBJ1-1	TGCAGTGGCGCAGGGGGCACTGAAGCTTTCTTT	CSGAGGTEAFF
few	TRBD2	TRBV6-5	15	TRBJ2-1	TGTGCCAGCAGTTACGGGCGGGGGGGCCGTAATGAGCAGTTCTTC	CASSYGRGGRNEQFF
.	.	TRBV9	15	TRBJ1-1	TGTGCCAGCAGCGCCCAGGGCACCAAGAACACTGAAGCTTTCTTT	CASSAQGTKNTEAFF
.	TRBD2	TRBV4-1	17	TRBJ2-7	TGCGCCAGCAGCCAAAAGGGACTAGCGGTTTATTCCTACGAGCAGTACTTC	CASSQKGLAVYSYEQYF
.	.	TRBV7-3	15	TRBJ2-3	TGTGCCAGCAGCCCCGTCGGGGGCCGGCCTGATACGCAGTATTTT	CASSPVGGRPDTQYF
.	.	TRBV5-6	14	TRBJ1-1	TGTGCCAGCAGCTTGAAAAAACCGACGTATGAAGCTTTCTTT	CASSLKKPTYEAFF
.	.	TRBV14	14	TRBJ2-7	TGTGCCAGCAGCCCCAAGGGGTTTTTGGGCGAGCAGTACTTC	CASSPKGFLGEQYF
once	TRBD2	TRBV7-9	16	TRBJ2-3	TGTGCCAGCAGCCCTGATAGCGGGGGGAGCACAGATACGCAGTATTTT	CASSPDSGGSTDTQYF
.	TRBD2	TRBV30	14	TRBJ2-2	TGTGCCTGCGATCGGGGGGGGTATACCGGGGAGCTGTTTTTT	CACDRGGYTGELFF
once	.	TRBV11-2	14	TRBJ2-5	TGTGCCAGCAGCCCCCCGGGATCCCAAGAGACCCAGTACTTC	CASSPPGSQETQYF
few	.	TRBV20-1	12	TRBJ2-7	TGCAGTGCTAGTCGTACAGATGGGGAGCAGTACTTC	CSASRTDGEQYF
.	.	TRBV4-3	15	TRBJ2-2	TGCGCCAGCAGCCAGGCGCCTCCGGGCTACGGGGAGCTGTTTTTT	CASSQAPPGYGELFF
.	TRBD2	TRBV6-2/TRBV6-3	17	TRBJ2-3	TGTGCCAGCAGTTACTCCTGGCTAGCGGGTAGCACAGATACGCAGTATTTT	CASSYSWLAGSTDTQYF
.	.	TRBV6-1	15	TRBJ1-4	TGTGCCAGCAGTGAATTGGAGGGGACTAATGAAAAACTGTTTTTT	CASSELEGTNEKLFF
.	.	TRBV6-5	15	TRBJ1-6	TGTGCCAGCAGTACGAACGTGGAGGGGAATTCACCCCTCCACTTT	CASSTNVEGNSPLHF
once	.	TRBV4-1	15	TRBJ1-1	TGCGCCAGCAGCCACGGAAGAGGGCAGGGCACTGAAGCTTTCTTT	CASSHGRGQGTEAFF
.	TRBD1	TRBV9	15	TRBJ1-2	TGTGCCAGCAGCGGAAACAGACAGGGTACCTATGGCTACACCTTC	CASSGNRQGTYGYTF
.	TRBD1	TRBV6-5	14	TRBJ1-2	TGTGCCAGCAGGCCCGGGACAGGGAGAGATGGCTACACCTTC	CASRPGTGRDGYTF
.	.	TRBV5-1	14	TRBJ1-1	TGCGCCAGCAGCTTGGGGCCTGGGAACACTGAAGCTTTCTTT	CASSLGPGNTEAFF
.	.	TRBV21-1	16	TRBJ2-5	TGTGCCAGCAGCCCAGACGTGTGGGACCGTGGGGAGACCCAGTACTTC	CASSPDVWDRGETQYF